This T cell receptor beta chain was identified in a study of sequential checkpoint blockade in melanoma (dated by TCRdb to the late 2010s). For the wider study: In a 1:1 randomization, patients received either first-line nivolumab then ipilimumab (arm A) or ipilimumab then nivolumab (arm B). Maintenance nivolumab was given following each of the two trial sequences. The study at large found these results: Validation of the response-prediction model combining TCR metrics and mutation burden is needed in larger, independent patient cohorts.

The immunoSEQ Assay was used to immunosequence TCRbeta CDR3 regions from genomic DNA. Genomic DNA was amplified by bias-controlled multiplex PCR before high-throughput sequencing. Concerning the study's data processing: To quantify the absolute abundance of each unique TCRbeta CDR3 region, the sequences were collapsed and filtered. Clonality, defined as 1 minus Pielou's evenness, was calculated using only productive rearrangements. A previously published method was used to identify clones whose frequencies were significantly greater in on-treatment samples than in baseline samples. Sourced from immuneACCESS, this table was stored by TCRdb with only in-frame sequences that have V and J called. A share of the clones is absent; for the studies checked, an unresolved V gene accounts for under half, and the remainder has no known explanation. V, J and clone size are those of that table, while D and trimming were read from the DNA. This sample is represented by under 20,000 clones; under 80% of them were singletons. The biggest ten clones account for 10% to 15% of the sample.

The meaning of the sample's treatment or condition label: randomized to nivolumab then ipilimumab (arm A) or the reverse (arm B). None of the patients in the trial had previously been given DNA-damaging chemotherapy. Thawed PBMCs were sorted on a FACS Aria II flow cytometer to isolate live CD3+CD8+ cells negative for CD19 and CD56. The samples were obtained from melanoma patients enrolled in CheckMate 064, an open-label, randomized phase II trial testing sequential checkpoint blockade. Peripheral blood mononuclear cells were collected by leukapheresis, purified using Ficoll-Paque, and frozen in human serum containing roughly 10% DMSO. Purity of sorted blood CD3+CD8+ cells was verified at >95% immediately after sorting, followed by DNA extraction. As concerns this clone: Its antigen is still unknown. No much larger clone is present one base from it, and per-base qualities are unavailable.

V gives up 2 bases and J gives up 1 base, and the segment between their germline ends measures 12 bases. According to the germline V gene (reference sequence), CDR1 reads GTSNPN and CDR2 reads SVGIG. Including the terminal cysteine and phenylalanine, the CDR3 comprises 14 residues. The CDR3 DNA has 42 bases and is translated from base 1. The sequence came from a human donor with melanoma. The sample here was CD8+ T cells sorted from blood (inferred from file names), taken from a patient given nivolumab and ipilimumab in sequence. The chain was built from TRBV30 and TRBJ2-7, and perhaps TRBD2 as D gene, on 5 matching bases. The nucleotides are TGTGCCTGGAGTTTGGACTCTTTTTCCTACGAGCAGTACTTC. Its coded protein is CAWSLDSFSYEQYF. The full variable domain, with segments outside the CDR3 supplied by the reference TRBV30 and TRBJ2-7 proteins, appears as SQTIHQWPATLVQPVGSPLSLECTVEGTSNPNLYWYRQAAGRGLQLLFYSVGIGQISSEVPQNLSASRPQDRQFILSSKKLLLSDSGFYLCAWSLDSFSYEQYFGPGTRLTVT.